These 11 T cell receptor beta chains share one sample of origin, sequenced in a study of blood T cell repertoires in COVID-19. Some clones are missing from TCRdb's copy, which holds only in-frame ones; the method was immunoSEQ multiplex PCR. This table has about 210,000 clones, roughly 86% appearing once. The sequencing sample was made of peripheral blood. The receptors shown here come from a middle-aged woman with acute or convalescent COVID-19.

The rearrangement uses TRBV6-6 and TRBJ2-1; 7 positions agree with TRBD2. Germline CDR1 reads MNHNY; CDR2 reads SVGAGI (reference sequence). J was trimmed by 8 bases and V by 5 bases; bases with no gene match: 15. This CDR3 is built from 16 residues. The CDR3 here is CASSRPRTEGRDEQFF. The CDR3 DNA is TGTGCCAGCAGTCGCCCGAGAACGGAGGGGAGGGATGAGCAGTTCTTC.

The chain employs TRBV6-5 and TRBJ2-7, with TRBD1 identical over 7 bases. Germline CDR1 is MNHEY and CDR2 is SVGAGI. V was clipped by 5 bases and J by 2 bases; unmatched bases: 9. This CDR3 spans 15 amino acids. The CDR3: CASSPRTGSTYEQYF. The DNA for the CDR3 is TGTGCCAGCAGTCCTCGGACAGGATCAACCTACGAGCAGTACTTC.

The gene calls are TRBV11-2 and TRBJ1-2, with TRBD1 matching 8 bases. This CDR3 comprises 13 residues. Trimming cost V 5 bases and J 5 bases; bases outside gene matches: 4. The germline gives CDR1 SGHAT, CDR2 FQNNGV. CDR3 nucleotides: TGTGCCAGCAGCAGGGGACAGGATTATGGCTACACCTTC. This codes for CASSRGQDYGYTF.

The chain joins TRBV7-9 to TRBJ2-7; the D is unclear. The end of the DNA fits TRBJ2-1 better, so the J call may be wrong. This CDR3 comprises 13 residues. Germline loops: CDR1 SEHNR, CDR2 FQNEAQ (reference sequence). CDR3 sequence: CASSLGAPNEQFF. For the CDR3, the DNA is TGTGCCAGCAGCTTAGGGGCCCCCAATGAGCAGTTCTTC.

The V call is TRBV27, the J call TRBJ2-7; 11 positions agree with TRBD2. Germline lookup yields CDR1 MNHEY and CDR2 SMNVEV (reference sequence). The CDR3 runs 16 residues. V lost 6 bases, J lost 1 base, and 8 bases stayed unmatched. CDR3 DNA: TGTGCCAGCAGGAGGACTAGCGGGCCACTTTCCTACGAGCAGTACTTC. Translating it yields CASRRTSGPLSYEQYF.

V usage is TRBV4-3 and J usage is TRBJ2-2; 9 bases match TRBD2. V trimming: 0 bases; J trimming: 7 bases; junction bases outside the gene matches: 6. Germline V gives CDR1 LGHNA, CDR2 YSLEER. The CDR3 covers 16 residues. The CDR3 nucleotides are TGCGCCAGCAGCCAAGATCCTAGCGGGACTCTCGGGGAGCTGTTTTTT. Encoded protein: CASSQDPSGTLGELFF.

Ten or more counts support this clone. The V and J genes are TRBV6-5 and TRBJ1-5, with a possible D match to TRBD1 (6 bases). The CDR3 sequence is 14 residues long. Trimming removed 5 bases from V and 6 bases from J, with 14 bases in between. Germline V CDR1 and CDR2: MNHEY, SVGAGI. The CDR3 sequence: CASSPGGGAQPQHF. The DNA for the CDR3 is TGTGCCAGCAGTCCGGGAGGGGGGGCTCAGCCCCAGCATTTT.

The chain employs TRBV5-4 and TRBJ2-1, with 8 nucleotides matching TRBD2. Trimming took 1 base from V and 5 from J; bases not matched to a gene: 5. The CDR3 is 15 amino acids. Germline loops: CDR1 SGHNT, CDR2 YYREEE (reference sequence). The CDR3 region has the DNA TGTGCCAGCAGCTTGTCGGGAGGGGTCGACAATGAGCAGTTCTTC. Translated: CASSLSGGVDNEQFF.

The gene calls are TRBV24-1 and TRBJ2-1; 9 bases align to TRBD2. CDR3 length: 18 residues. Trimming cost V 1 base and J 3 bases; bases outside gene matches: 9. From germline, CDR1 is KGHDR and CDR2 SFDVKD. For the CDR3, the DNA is TGTGCCACCAGTGATTTCGGGCTAGCGGGGACAAACTACAATGAGCAGTTCTTC. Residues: CATSDFGLAGTNYNEQFF.

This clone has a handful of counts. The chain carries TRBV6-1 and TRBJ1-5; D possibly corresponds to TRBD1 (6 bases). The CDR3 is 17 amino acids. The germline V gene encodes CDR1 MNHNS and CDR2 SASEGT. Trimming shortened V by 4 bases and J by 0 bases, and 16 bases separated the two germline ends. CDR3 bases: TGTGCCAGCAGTGGGGAAAACAGGGTTGCTAGCAATCAGCCCCAGCATTTT. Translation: CASSGENRVASNQPQHF.

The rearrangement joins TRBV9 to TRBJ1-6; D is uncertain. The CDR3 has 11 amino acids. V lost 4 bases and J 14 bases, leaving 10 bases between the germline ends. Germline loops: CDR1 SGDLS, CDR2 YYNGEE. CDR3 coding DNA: TGTGCCAGCAGCCAGGACTCAGCCCTCCACTTT. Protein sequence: CASSQDSALHF. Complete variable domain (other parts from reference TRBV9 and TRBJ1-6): DSGVTQTPKHLITATGQRVTLRCSPRSGDLSVYWYQQSLDQGLQFLIQYYNGEERAKGNILERFSAQQFPDLHSELNLSSLELGDSALYFCASSQDSALHFGNGTRLTVT.